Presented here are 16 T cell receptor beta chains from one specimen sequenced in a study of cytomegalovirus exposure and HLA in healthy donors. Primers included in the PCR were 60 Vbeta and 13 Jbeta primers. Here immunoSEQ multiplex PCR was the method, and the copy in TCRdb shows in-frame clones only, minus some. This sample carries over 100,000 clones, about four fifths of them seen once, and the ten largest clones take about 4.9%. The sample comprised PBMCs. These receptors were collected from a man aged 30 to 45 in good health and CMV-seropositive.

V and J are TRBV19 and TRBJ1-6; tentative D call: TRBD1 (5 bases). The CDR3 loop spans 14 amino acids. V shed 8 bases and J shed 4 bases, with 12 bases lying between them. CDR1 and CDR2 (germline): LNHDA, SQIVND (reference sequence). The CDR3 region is CASHVTGYNSPLHF. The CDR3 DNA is TGTGCCAGTCATGTTACAGGTTATAATTCACCCCTCCACTTT.

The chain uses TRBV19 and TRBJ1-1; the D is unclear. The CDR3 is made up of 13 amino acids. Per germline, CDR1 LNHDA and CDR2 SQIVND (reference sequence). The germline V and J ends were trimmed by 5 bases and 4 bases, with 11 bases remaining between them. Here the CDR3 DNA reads TGTGCCAGTAGTGGACTCCGTGGCACTGAAGCTTTCTTT. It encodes CASSGLRGTEAFF.

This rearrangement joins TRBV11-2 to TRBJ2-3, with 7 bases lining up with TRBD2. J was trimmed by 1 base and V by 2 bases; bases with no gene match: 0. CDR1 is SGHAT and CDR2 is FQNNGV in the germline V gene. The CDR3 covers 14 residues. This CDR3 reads CASSLTSGTDTQYF. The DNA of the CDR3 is TGTGCCAGCAGCTTAACTAGCGGCACAGATACGCAGTATTTT. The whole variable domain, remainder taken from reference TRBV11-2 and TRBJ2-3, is EAGVAQSPRYKIIEKRQSVAFWCNPISGHATLYWYQQILGQGPKLLIQFQNNGVVDDSQLPKDRFSAERLKGVDSTLKIQPAKLEDSAVYLCASSLTSGTDTQYFGPGTRLTVL.

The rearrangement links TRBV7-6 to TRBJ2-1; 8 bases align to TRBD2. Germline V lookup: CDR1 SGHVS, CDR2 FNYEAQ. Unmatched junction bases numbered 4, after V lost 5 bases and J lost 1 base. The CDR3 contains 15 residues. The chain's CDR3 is CASSRSGGSYNEQFF. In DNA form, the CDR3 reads TGTGCCAGCAGCCGCAGCGGGGGATCCTACAATGAGCAGTTCTTC.

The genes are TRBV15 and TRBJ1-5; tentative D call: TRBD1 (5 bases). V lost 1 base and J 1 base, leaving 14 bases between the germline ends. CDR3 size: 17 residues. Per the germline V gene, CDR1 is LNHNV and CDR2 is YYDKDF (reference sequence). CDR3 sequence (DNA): TGTGCCACCAGCAGAGTGGCGGGACGGGGGAGCAATCAGCCCCAGCATTTT. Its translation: CATSRVAGRGSNQPQHF.

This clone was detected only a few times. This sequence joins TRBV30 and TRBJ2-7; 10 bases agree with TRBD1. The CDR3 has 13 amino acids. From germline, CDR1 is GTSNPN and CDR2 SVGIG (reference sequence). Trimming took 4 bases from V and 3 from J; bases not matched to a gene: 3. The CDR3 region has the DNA TGTGCCTGGAAGGGGACAGGGGACTACGAGCAGTACTTC. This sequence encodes CAWKGTGDYEQYF.

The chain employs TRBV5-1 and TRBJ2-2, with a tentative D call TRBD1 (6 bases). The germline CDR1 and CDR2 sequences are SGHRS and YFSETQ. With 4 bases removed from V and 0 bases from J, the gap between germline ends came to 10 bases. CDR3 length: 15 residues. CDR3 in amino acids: CASSPRGSNTGELFF. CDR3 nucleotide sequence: TGCGCCAGCAGCCCGAGGGGGTCGAACACCGGGGAGCTGTTTTTT.

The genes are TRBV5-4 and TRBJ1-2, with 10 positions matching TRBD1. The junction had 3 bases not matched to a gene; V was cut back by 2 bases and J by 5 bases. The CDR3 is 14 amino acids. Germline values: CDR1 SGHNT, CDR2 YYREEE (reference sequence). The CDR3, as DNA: TGTGCCAGCAGCTTAGGGACAGGGGAGTATGGCTACACCTTC. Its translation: CASSLGTGEYGYTF. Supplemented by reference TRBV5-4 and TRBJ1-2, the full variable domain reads ETGVTQSPTHLIKTRGQQVTLRCSSQSGHNTVSWYQQALGQGPQFIFQYYREEENGRGNFPPRFSGLQFPNYSSELNVNALELDDSALYLCASSLGTGEYGYTFGSGTRLTVV.

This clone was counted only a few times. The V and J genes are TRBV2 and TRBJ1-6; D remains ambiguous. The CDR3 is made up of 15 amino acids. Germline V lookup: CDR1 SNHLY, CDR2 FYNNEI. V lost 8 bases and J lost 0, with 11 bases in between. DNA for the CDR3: TGTGCCAGCGGGCCAGAGGGCTCCTATAATTCACCCCTCCACTTT. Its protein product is CASGPEGSYNSPLHF.

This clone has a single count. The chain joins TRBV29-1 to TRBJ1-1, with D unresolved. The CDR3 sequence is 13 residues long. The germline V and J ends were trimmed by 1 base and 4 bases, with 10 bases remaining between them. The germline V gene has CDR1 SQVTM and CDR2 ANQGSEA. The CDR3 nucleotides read TGCAGCGTTGAAGGGCAGAGGAGCACTGAAGCTTTCTTT. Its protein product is CSVEGQRSTEAFF.

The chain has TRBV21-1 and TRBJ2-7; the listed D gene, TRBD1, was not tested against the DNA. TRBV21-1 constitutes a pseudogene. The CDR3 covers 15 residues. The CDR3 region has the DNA TGTGCCAGCAGCAATTCAGGGCGCGATTTTTACGAGCAGTACTTC. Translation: CASSNSGRDFYEQYF.

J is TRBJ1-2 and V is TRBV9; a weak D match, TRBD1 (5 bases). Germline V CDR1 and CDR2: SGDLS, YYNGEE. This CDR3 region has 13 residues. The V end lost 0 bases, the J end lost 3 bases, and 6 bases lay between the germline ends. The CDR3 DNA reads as TGTGCCAGCAGCGTAGGACAGTACTATGGCTACACCTTC. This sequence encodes CASSVGQYYGYTF.

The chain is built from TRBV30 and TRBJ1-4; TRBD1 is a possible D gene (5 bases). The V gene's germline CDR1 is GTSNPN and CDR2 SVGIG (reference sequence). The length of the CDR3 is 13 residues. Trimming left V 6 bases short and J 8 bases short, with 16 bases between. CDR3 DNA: TGTGCCTGCCAACCGGGGGTCAGGGAAAAACTGTTTTTT. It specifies CACQPGVREKLFF.

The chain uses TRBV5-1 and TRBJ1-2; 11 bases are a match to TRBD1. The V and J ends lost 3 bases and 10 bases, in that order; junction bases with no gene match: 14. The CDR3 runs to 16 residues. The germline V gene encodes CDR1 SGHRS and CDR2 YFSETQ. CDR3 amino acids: CASSSGQGAQIDVYTF. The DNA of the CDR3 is TGCGCCAGCAGCTCAGGACAGGGGGCGCAGATCGATGTCTACACCTTC.

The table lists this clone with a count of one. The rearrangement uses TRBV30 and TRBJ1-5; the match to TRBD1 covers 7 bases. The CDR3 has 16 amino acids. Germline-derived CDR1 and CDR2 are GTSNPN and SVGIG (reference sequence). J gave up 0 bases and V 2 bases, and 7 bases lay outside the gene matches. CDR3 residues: CAWSSGGLHSNQPQHF. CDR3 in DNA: TGTGCCTGGAGTTCAGGGGGATTACATAGCAATCAGCCCCAGCATTTT.

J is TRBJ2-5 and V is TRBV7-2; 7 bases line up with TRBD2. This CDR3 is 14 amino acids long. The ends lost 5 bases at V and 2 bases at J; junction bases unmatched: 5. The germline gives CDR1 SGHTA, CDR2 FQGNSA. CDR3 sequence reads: CASSPSLAQETQYF. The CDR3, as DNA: TGTGCCAGCAGCCCATCACTAGCGCAAGAGACCCAGTACTTC.